Listed here are 23 T cell receptor beta chains from one sample, sequenced in a study of blood T cell repertoires in COVID-19 (dated by TCRdb to 2018 to 2021). The method behind the library was the immunoSEQ multiplex PCR assay. TCRdb retrieved this table from immuneACCESS and kept in-frame rearrangements only. Not all clones are present; in checked studies, unresolved V genes account for under half, and no reason is known for the remainder. Here the sample has about 170,000 clones; roughly 84% occur a single time. Roughly 1.1% of the sample lies in the top ten. Sequencing was performed on peripheral blood. The receptors were sampled from a man aged 55 to 69 who had recovered from COVID-19.

This chain uses TRBV18 with TRBJ2-1; possible D gene TRBD1, 5 bases. Germline CDR1 is KGHSH and CDR2 is LQKENI. The V gene lost 2 bases and the J gene lost 3 bases, with 14 bases spanning the gap. This CDR3 has 16 residues. The chain's CDR3 is CASSPSARDNYNEQFF. CDR3 DNA sequence: TGTGCCAGCTCACCAAGCGCCAGGGATAACTACAATGAGCAGTTCTTC.

This chain uses TRBV6-4 with TRBJ2-2; 10 nucleotides match TRBD1. Trimming at V came to 8 bases and at J to 4 bases, leaving 7 bases not matched to a gene. Germline V lookup: CDR1 MRHNA, CDR2 SNTAGT. This CDR3 region has 15 residues. In DNA form, the CDR3 reads TGTGCCAGCGAACCGGGACAGGGGTTCACCGGGGAGCTGTTTTTT. Translated: CASEPGQGFTGELFF.

This sequence joins TRBV27 and TRBJ2-1; D is possibly TRBD1 (5 bases). The V end was cut by 3 bases, the J end by 5 bases, with 11 bases between. The CDR3 is 14 residues long. The germline V gene encodes CDR1 MNHEY and CDR2 SMNVEV (reference sequence). The CDR3 DNA is TGTGCCAGCAGTTTCAGGGAAGCTGACAATGAGCAGTTCTTC. Translating gives CASSFREADNEQFF.

The gene calls are TRBV18 and TRBJ2-1, with 11 bases that match TRBD1. This CDR3 region has 15 residues. Germline loops: CDR1 KGHSH, CDR2 LQKENI. V gave up 2 bases and J gave up 4 bases; unmatched junction bases: 1. The CDR3 reads CASSPGDRGYNEQFF. Written as DNA, the CDR3 is TGTGCCAGCTCACCAGGGGACAGGGGGTACAATGAGCAGTTCTTC.

The chain recombines TRBV7-2 with TRBJ2-7, with 8 bases identical to TRBD2. The CDR3 extends over 14 amino acids. Unmatched junction bases numbered 3, after V lost 5 bases and J lost 0 bases. CDR1 is SGHTA and CDR2 is FQGNSA in the germline V gene. The CDR3 loop is CASSLSGGSYEQYF. CDR3 in DNA: TGTGCCAGCAGCCTCAGCGGGGGCTCCTACGAGCAGTACTTC.

CDR3 sequence reads: CSVELGTGGLTGELFF. DNA for the CDR3: TGCAGCGTTGAACTCGGGACAGGGGGCCTGACCGGGGAGCTGTTTTTT. V is TRBV29-1 and J is TRBJ2-2; 12 bases are shared with TRBD1. The CDR3 runs 16 residues. The germline V gene has CDR1 SQVTM and CDR2 ANQGSEA. Unmatched junction bases numbered 6, after V lost 2 bases and J lost 5 bases.

V gene TRBV6-2 or TRBV6-3 combines with J gene TRBJ1-5, with 7 bases that match TRBD1. CDR1 and CDR2 from the germline V gene are MNHEY and SVGEGT. The CDR3 spans 13 residues. The J segment lost 5 bases and the V segment lost 6 bases, leaving 4 bases of the junction unmatched. The CDR3 bases are TGTGCCAGCAGCGGACAGGAGTATCAGCCCCAGCATTTT. Amino acid sequence: CASSGQEYQPQHF.

The V gene is TRBV30, the J gene TRBJ1-5; D is unresolved. Trimming shortened V by 3 bases and J by 7 bases, and 13 bases separated the two germline ends. The germline gives CDR1 GTSNPN, CDR2 SVGIG (reference sequence). This CDR3 is built from 13 residues. The CDR3 DNA is TGTGCCTGGAGCTATAACACGAGGCAGCCCCAGCATTTT. Translating gives CAWSYNTRQPQHF. The whole variable domain, filled in from reference TRBV30 and TRBJ1-5, reads SQTIHQWPATLVQPVGSPLSLECTVEGTSNPNLYWYRQAAGRGLQLLFYSVGIGQISSEVPQNLSASRPQDRQFILSSKKLLLSDSGFYLCAWSYNTRQPQHFGDGTRLSIL.

The rearrangement links TRBV15 to TRBJ1-1; perhaps TRBD1 as D (6 bases). This CDR3 has 14 residues. V was trimmed by 1 base and J by 3 bases, leaving 9 bases between them. Germline CDR1 reads LNHNV; CDR2 reads YYDKDF (reference sequence). The CDR3 DNA follows: TGTGCCACCAGCAGAGGAGGGGGGGACACTGAAGCTTTCTTT. Its protein is CATSRGGGDTEAFF.

The gene calls are TRBV9 and TRBJ2-2, with unresolved D. Germline V gene sequence: CDR1 SGDLS, CDR2 YYNGEE. The CDR3 is 14 amino acids. V dropped 4 bases and J dropped 4 bases, with 11 bases sitting between them. The CDR3 sequence is CASSPLPGTGELFF. Written as DNA, the CDR3 is TGTGCCAGCAGCCCCCTCCCGGGCACCGGGGAGCTGTTTTTT.

J is TRBJ2-1 and V is TRBV7-9; D is undetermined. Per the germline V gene, CDR1 is SEHNR and CDR2 is FQNEAQ (reference sequence). V lost 1 base and J lost 7, with 14 bases in between. The CDR3 is 15 amino acids. Here the CDR3 reads CASSLGASRRNEQFF. The DNA of the CDR3 is TGTGCCAGCAGCTTAGGGGCTTCCCGTAGAAATGAGCAGTTCTTC.

This clone was counted once. This rearrangement joins TRBV6-5 to TRBJ1-2, with 8 nucleotides matching TRBD1. Trimming at V came to 6 bases and at J to 4 bases, leaving 4 bases not matched to a gene. This CDR3 region has 13 residues. Germline assignment: CDR1 MNHEY and CDR2 SVGAGI. The CDR3 region has the DNA TGTGCCAGCAGACCGACAGGGGTCTATGGCTACACCTTC. Translation gives CASRPTGVYGYTF.

This clone was recorded a few times. The chain couples TRBV19 to TRBJ1-6; 9 nucleotides align to TRBD1. J was trimmed by 9 bases and V by 3 bases; bases with no gene match: 3. Germline V gives CDR1 LNHDA, CDR2 SQIVND (reference sequence). The CDR3 extends over 14 amino acids. CDR3 sequence reads: CASSITGGSSPLHF. The CDR3 nucleotides read TGTGCCAGTAGTATTACAGGGGGCAGTTCACCCCTCCACTTT.

The chain combines TRBV7-3 with TRBJ1-6; TRBD1 is a possible D gene (6 bases). The CDR3 has 15 residues. Trimming pared 2 bases from V and 8 bases from J, leaving 13 bases between. CDR1 and CDR2 (germline): SGHTA, FQGTGA. CDR3 residues: CASSLRQGSDSPLHF. CDR3 DNA sequence: TGTGCCAGCAGCTTACGGCAGGGGTCGGATTCACCCCTCCACTTT.

The rearrangement links TRBV19 to TRBJ1-5; maybe TRBD1 (6 bases). The germline V and J ends were trimmed by 9 bases and 4 bases, with 16 bases remaining between them. Germline V gene data show CDR1 as LNHDA and CDR2 as SQIVND (reference sequence). The CDR3 loop spans 14 amino acids. The DNA for the CDR3 is TGTGCCAGCGGGGACAATTCTAATAATCAGCCCCAGCATTTT. This gives the protein CASGDNSNNQPQHF.

This clone was observed a few times. CDR3 residues: CASSTGEGNTIYF. CDR3 sequence (DNA): TGTGCCAGCAGCACAGGGGAAGGAAACACCATATATTTT. The V and J genes are TRBV7-3 and TRBJ1-3; the match to TRBD1 covers 7 bases. The CDR3 loop spans 13 amino acids. With 5 bases clipped from V and 4 bases from J, the junction kept 2 bases outside the gene matches. Germline CDR1 reads SGHTA; CDR2 reads FQGTGA. Full variable domain (remainder filled in from reference TRBV7-3 and TRBJ1-3): GAGVSQTPSNKVTEKGKYVELRCDPISGHTALYWYRQSLGQGPEFLIYFQGTGAADDSGLPNDRFFAVRPEGSVSTLKIQRTERGDSAVYLCASSTGEGNTIYFGEGSWLTVV.

This clone was observed once. The V gene is TRBV2, the J gene TRBJ1-1; TRBD1 agrees at 7 bases. This CDR3 has 13 amino acids. Trimming cost V 4 bases and J 3 bases; bases outside gene matches: 2. CDR1 and CDR2 (germline): SNHLY, FYNNEI. Here the CDR3 DNA reads TGTGCCAGCAGTGGCGACAGGGACACTGAAGCTTTCTTT. Translating gives CASSGDRDTEAFF.

The V call is TRBV7-3, the J call TRBJ1-1, with D maybe TRBD1 (6 bases). This CDR3 is built from 13 residues. Germline assignment: CDR1 SGHTA and CDR2 FQGTGA. V was clipped by 5 bases and J by 3 bases, with 10 bases between them. The CDR3 region has the DNA TGTGCCAGCAGCGCAGGGGTTGACACTGAAGCTTTCTTT. Its translation: CASSAGVDTEAFF.

The rearrangement joins TRBV6-5 to TRBJ1-5, with D possibly being TRBD1 (6 bases). The length of the CDR3 is 15 residues. V lost 6 bases, J lost 5 bases, and 17 bases lay in between. Germline V CDR1 and CDR2: MNHEY, SVGAGI. DNA of the CDR3: TGTGCCAGCAGATCGTCAGGGGTTACTCATCAGCCCCAGCATTTT. Encoded protein: CASRSSGVTHQPQHF.

The J gene is TRBJ2-5, the V gene TRBV6-6; TRBD1 matches at 8 bases. This CDR3 comprises 16 residues. From germline, CDR1 is MNHNY and CDR2 SVGAGI (reference sequence). V dropped 7 bases and J dropped 0; count of bases not matched to a gene: 10. This CDR3 reads CASNSIRQGYQETQYF. The CDR3 bases are TGTGCCAGCAACTCCATCCGACAGGGGTACCAAGAGACCCAGTACTTC.

V and J are TRBV5-1 and TRBJ2-5, with 11 bases identical to TRBD1. The CDR3 totals 16 residues. Germline-derived CDR1 and CDR2 are SGHRS and YFSETQ. V dropped 0 bases and J dropped 3; count of bases not matched to a gene: 4. CDR3 loop: CASSLAGTGGKETQYF. CDR3 in DNA: TGCGCCAGCAGCTTGGCCGGGACAGGGGGGAAAGAGACCCAGTACTTC.

The CDR3 DNA reads TGTGCCAGCATGGTGGGAGGGAGCAATCAGCCCCAGCATTTT. Translation gives CASMVGGSNQPQHF. The chain joins TRBV6-5 to TRBJ1-5, with unresolved D. The ends were cut back, 7 bases at V and 1 base at J, with 11 bases in the middle. The CDR3 contains 14 residues. The germline gives CDR1 MNHEY, CDR2 SVGAGI.

The V gene is TRBV10-3, the J gene TRBJ2-3; D possibly corresponds to TRBD2 (6 bases). This CDR3 comprises 15 residues. V was shortened by 2 bases and J by 1 base, with 10 bases between the two germline ends. CDR1 is ENHRY, CDR2 SYGVKD, per germline. The CDR3 nucleotides read TGTGCCATCAGTGAGCGGGACTCCCGCACAGATACGCAGTATTTT. It encodes CAISERDSRTDTQYF.